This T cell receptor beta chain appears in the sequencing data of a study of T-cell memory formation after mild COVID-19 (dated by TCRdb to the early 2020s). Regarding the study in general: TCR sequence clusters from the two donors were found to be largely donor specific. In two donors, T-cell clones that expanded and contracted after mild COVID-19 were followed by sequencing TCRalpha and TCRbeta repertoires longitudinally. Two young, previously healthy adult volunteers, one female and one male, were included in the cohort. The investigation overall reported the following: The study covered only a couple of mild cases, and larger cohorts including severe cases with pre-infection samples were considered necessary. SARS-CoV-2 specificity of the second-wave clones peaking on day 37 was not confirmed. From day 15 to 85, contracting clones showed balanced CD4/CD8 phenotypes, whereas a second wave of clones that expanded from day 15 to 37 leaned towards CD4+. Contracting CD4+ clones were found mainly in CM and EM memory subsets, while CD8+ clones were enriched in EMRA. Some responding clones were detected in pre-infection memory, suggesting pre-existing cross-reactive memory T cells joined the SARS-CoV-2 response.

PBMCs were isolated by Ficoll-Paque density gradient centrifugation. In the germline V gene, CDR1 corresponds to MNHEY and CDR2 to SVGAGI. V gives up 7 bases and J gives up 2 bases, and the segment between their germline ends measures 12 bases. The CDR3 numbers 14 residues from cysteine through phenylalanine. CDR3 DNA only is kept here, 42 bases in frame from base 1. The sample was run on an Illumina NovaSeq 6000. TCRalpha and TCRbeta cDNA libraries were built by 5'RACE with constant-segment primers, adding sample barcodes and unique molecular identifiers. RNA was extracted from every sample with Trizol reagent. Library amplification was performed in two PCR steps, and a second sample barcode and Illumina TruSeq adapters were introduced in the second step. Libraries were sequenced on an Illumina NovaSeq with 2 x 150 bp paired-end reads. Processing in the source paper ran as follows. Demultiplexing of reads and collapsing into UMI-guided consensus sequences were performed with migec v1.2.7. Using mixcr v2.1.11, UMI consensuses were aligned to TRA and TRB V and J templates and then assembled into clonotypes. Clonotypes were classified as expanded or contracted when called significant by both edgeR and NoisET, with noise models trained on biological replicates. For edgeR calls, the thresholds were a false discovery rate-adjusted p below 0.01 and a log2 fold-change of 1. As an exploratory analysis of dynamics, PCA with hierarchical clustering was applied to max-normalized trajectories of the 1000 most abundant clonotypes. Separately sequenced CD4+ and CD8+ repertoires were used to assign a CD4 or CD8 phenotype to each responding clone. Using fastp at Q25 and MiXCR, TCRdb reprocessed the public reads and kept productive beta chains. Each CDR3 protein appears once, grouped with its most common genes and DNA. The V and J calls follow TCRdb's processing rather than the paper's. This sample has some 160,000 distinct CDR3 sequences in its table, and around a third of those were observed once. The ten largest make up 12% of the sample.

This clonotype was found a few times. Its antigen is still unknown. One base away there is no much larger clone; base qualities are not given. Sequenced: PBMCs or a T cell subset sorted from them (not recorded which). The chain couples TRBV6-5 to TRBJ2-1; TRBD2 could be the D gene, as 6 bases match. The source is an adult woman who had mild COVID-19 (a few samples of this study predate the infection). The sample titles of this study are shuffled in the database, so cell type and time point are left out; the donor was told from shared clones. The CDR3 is CASNGGVPYNEQFF. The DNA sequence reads TGTGCCAGCAACGGCGGGGTACCCTACAATGAGCAGTTCTTC.